These 10 T cell receptor beta chains came from one sample sequenced in a study of blood T cell repertoires in COVID-19 (dated by TCRdb to 2020 to 2021). The library was obtained by the immunoSEQ multiplex PCR assay. TCRdb took this table from immuneACCESS and kept in-frame rearrangements with V and J called. Such tables lack part of the clones; where checked against another copy, unresolved V genes explain under half of the gap, and the rest is unexplained. For this sample there are 230,000 or so clones; 90% appear just once. Roughly 2% of the sample is in the top ten clones. Sample: peripheral blood. Receptors were obtained from a woman aged 60-75 years with COVID-19, enrolled during active disease.

This rearrangement joins TRBV3-1 (or the pseudogene TRBV3-2) to TRBJ1-6; D not certain. V was shortened by 5 bases and J by 7 bases, with 21 bases between the two germline ends. Per germline, CDR1 LGHDT and CDR2 YNNKEL (reference sequence). CDR3 size: 17 residues. CDR3 bases: TGTGCCAGCAGCTCGGTCCCATACGCAGGTGGGAATTCACCCCTCCACTTT. Its translation: CASSSVPYAGGNSPLHF.

This sequence joins TRBV18 and TRBJ1-3; D might be TRBD1 (6 bases). The CDR3 is 16 amino acids. The germline gives CDR1 KGHSH, CDR2 LQKENI. V was cut by 4 bases and J by 0 bases, with 13 bases left in between. The CDR3 sequence: CASSQTGTSSGNTIYF. CDR3 bases: TGTGCCAGCTCACAAACAGGGACGAGCTCTGGAAACACCATATATTTT.

This chain links TRBV11-2 with TRBJ1-1; D gene uncertain. The CDR3 sequence is 14 residues long. CDR1 is SGHAT, CDR2 FQNNGV, per germline. V lost 2 bases, J lost 1 base, and 8 bases lay in between. CDR3 sequence reads: CASSLRGPNTEAFF. CDR3 sequence (DNA): TGTGCCAGCAGCTTACGTGGGCCGAACACTGAAGCTTTCTTT.

The chain carries TRBV7-2 and TRBJ2-7, with D possibly matching TRBD1 (5 bases). The CDR3 has 13 amino acids. V was pared by 3 bases and J by 2 bases, with 8 bases between. In germline, CDR1 is SGHTA, CDR2 FQGNSA. The CDR3 DNA follows: TGTGCCAGCAGCTTGACAGAAGCCTACGAGCAGTACTTC. Amino acids: CASSLTEAYEQYF.

The CDR3 DNA follows: TGTGCCAGCAGCTTGTCGAGGGGACAGGGGGCCAGCAATGAGCAGTTCTTC. Encoded protein: CASSLSRGQGASNEQFF. This chain uses TRBV11-2 with TRBJ2-1; TRBD1 agrees at 12 bases. V gave up 3 bases and J gave up 6 bases; unmatched junction bases: 9. The germline V gene has CDR1 SGHAT and CDR2 FQNNGV. This CDR3 spans 17 amino acids.

This clone is a singleton in its sample. The chain employs TRBV12-5 and TRBJ1-5; D is uncertain. Germline V gene sequence: CDR1 LGHNT, CDR2 FRNRAP. Trimming removed 4 bases at V and 6 bases at J, with 7 bases between. The CDR3 has 12 residues. The DNA of the CDR3 is TGTGCTAGTGGTTCCCCGGGTCAGCCCCAGCATTTT. Residues: CASGSPGQPQHF.

The gene calls are TRBV5-5 and TRBJ2-5, with TRBD2 identical over 7 bases. Trimming at V came to 0 bases and at J to 5 bases, leaving 4 bases not matched to a gene. The germline CDR1 and CDR2 sequences are SGHKS and YYEKEE (reference sequence). This CDR3 has 14 residues. Written as DNA, the CDR3 is TGTGCCAGCAGCTTGGGCGGGGGAAGGGAGACCCAGTACTTC. It encodes CASSLGGGRETQYF.

The chain has TRBV5-1 and TRBJ2-7; possible D gene TRBD1, 6 bases. Per germline, CDR1 SGHRS and CDR2 YFSETQ. The CDR3 consists of 13 residues. Trimming stripped 0 bases from V and 6 bases from J, with 10 bases between. CDR3 sequence: CASSLGQVGEQYF. CDR3 DNA: TGCGCCAGCAGCTTGGGACAGGTAGGCGAGCAGTACTTC.

The CDR3 DNA reads TGTGCCAGCAGCGGGGGCAGTCGCAATCAGCCCCAGCATTTT. Protein sequence: CASSGGSRNQPQHF. The V gene is TRBV9, the J gene TRBJ1-5; D is possibly TRBD1 (5 bases). Trimming stripped 3 bases from V and 2 bases from J, with 9 bases between. The CDR3 contains 14 residues. Germline V gives CDR1 SGDLS, CDR2 YYNGEE.

This chain uses TRBV7-9 with TRBJ2-3; maybe TRBD2 (6 bases). V lost 5 bases and J lost 6, with 15 bases in between. From germline, CDR1 is SEHNR and CDR2 FQNEAQ (reference sequence). CDR3 length: 14 amino acids. CDR3 in amino acids: CASSRGVEMDTQYF. The DNA of the CDR3 is TGTGCCAGCAGCCGCGGGGTTGAAATGGATACGCAGTATTTT. Filled out from reference TRBV7-9 and TRBJ2-3, the complete variable domain reads DTGVSQNPRHKITKRGQNVTFRCDPISEHNRLYWYRQTLGQGPEFLTYFQNEAQLEKSRLLSDRFSAERPKGSFSTLEIQRTEQGDSAMYLCASSRGVEMDTQYFGPGTRLTVL.